This TCR beta chain was sequenced for a study of shared clonotypes between healthy human individuals. The study, taken as a whole, reports: In a handful of donors, about 5% of naive CD4 clonotypes appeared in common. Sorted-subset sequencing, rarefaction showed, was incomplete despite large depth.

It was CD45RO-negative cells, positively selected for CCR7, that made up naive CD8 cells, with terminally differentiated effector memory CD45RA+ cells excluded. All donors qualified as healthy HIV-negative adults and had experienced no recent acute infections or vaccinations. Method: immunoSEQ multiplex PCR; TCRdb's copy keeps in-frame clones and lacks some. In the table there are approximately 1.9 million clones, about 93% of which are singletons. For this clone: The antigen is undetermined.

The TCR originated in a man aged 18 to 29 in good health. Some clones in this sample may be carry-over from other donors' samples. Sequencing used naive CD8+ T cells from PBMCs.

The CDR3 DNA sequence: TGTGCCAGTAGTGCCTCCAGGGCCGGGGAGCTGTTTTTT. Encoded protein: CASSASRAGELFF. The chain employs TRBV19 and TRBJ2-2, with a weak D call TRBD1 (5 bases). V gave up 5 bases and J gave up 6 bases, with 10 bases separating them. The CDR3 has 13 residues. Germline V gene lookup returns CDR1 LNHDA and CDR2 SQIVND (reference sequence).